This is a list of T cell receptor beta chains from one sample in a study of T cell responses to AZD1222 COVID-19 vaccine. TCRdb's table, derived via immunoSEQ multiplex PCR, lists solely in-frame clones and lacks some. Among about 120,000 clones listed, 70% to 90% were seen once. This material consisted of peripheral blood, taken on day 0 of AZD1222 vaccination. These receptors originate from an adult in good health. Both conserved end residues are part of each CDR3. The D gene is left open where the match is weak. The size field is filled for only some rows; it gives once, few, many or a size class.

j_call: TRBJ2-1
v_call: TRBV2
clone_size: .
d_call: .
cdr3_nt: TGTGCCAGCAGTGAAAGGGCCAGGGGGCAGTTCTTC
cdr3_aa: CASSERARGQFF

j_call: TRBJ1-4
v_call: TRBV27
clone_size: .
d_call: TRBD1
cdr3_nt: TGTGCCAGCAGACAAAACAGGGGGCATGGAAAACTGTTTTTT
cdr3_aa: CASRQNRGHGKLFF

j_call: TRBJ2-2
v_call: TRBV28
clone_size: .
d_call: .
cdr3_nt: TGTGCCAGCACCACCTATTCCGGGACCCCACTGGGCGGGGAGCTGTTTTTT
cdr3_aa: CASTTYSGTPLGGELFF

j_call: TRBJ2-3
v_call: TRBV21-1
clone_size: .
d_call: .
cdr3_nt: TGTGCCAGCCAGGGGGGAAGCACAGATACGCAGTATTTT
cdr3_aa: CASQGGSTDTQYF

j_call: TRBJ1-5
v_call: TRBV3-1/TRBV3-2
clone_size: .
d_call: TRBD1
cdr3_nt: TGTGCCAGCAGCCAACAGGGGGCGCTAGGTCAGCCCCAGCATTTT
cdr3_aa: CASSQQGALGQPQHF

j_call: TRBJ1-3
v_call: TRBV24-1
clone_size: .
d_call: .
cdr3_nt: TGTGCCACCAGGAAATACTCTGGAAACACCATATATTTT
cdr3_aa: CATRKYSGNTIYF

j_call: TRBJ2-7
v_call: TRBV3-1/TRBV3-2
clone_size: .
d_call: .
cdr3_nt: TGTGCCAGCAGCCAAGGAGTAAATACCTACGAGCAGTACTTC
cdr3_aa: CASSQGVNTYEQYF

j_call: TRBJ1-5
v_call: TRBV18
clone_size: .
d_call: .
cdr3_nt: TGTGCCAGCTCAGGTGATAGCAATCAGCCCCAGCATTTT
cdr3_aa: CASSGDSNQPQHF

j_call: TRBJ2-1
v_call: TRBV9
clone_size: .
d_call: .
cdr3_nt: TGTGCCAGCAGCGTCTCGGGAGTCTCCTACAATGAGCAGTTCTTC
cdr3_aa: CASSVSGVSYNEQFF

j_call: TRBJ1-2
v_call: TRBV18
clone_size: .
d_call: TRBD1
cdr3_nt: TGTGCCAGCTCACCAACTGGACAGGGTGGCGGCTACACCTTC
cdr3_aa: CASSPTGQGGGYTF

j_call: TRBJ1-1
v_call: TRBV5-5
clone_size: .
d_call: .
cdr3_nt: TGTGCCAGCAGTAGGGGCATTCGGGGCACTGAAGCTTTCTTT
cdr3_aa: CASSRGIRGTEAFF

j_call: TRBJ1-1
v_call: TRBV12-3/TRBV12-4
clone_size: .
d_call: .
cdr3_nt: TGTGCCAGCAGTTTAAGGCAGTTGGCTTTCTTT
cdr3_aa: CASSLRQLAFF

j_call: TRBJ2-1
v_call: TRBV27
clone_size: .
d_call: .
cdr3_nt: TGTGCCAGCAGTCCCCAGGGAACGATGTACAATGAGCAGTTCTTC
cdr3_aa: CASSPQGTMYNEQFF

j_call: TRBJ2-7
v_call: TRBV7-3
clone_size: .
d_call: .
cdr3_nt: TGTGCCAGCAGCCCCCACTCCACTTCCTACGAGCAGTACTTC
cdr3_aa: CASSPHSTSYEQYF

j_call: TRBJ2-7
v_call: TRBV6-6
clone_size: .
d_call: TRBD1
cdr3_nt: TGTGCCAGCAGTTACTCGACAGGGGGCTACGAGCAGTACTTC
cdr3_aa: CASSYSTGGYEQYF

j_call: TRBJ1-5
v_call: TRBV6-1
clone_size: .
d_call: TRBD1
cdr3_nt: TGTGCCAGCAGTGAAGCTTACAGGGGGATAATTAGCAATCAGCCCCAGCATTTT
cdr3_aa: CASSEAYRGIISNQPQHF

j_call: TRBJ1-5
v_call: TRBV7-9
clone_size: .
d_call: .
cdr3_nt: TGTGCCAGCAGCTGGGGAGACCAGCCCCAGCATTTT
cdr3_aa: CASSWGDQPQHF

j_call: TRBJ2-5
v_call: TRBV5-1
clone_size: .
d_call: TRBD1
cdr3_nt: TGCGCCAGCAGGAAAGGACAGGGAGAGACCCAGTACTTC
cdr3_aa: CASRKGQGETQYF

j_call: TRBJ1-2
v_call: TRBV27
clone_size: .
d_call: .
cdr3_nt: TGTGCCAGCAGTTTATCCCTAGACTCGCGTTTTAGGGGCTACACCTTC
cdr3_aa: CASSLSLDSRFRGYTF

j_call: TRBJ1-6
v_call: TRBV19
clone_size: .
d_call: TRBD1
cdr3_nt: TGTGCCAGTAGTGACAGGGACTCGGGTTCACCCCTCCACTTT
cdr3_aa: CASSDRDSGSPLHF

j_call: TRBJ1-5
v_call: TRBV6-2/TRBV6-3
clone_size: .
d_call: .
cdr3_nt: TGTGCCAGCAGTTACTCGTTGGGCTTCAATCAGCCCCAGCATTTT
cdr3_aa: CASSYSLGFNQPQHF

j_call: TRBJ1-1
v_call: TRBV21-1
clone_size: .
d_call: .
cdr3_nt: TGTGCCAGCAGCAAATGGATACTTTTAAAACAGGGAAGCACTGAAGCTTTCTTT
cdr3_aa: CASSKWILLKQGSTEAFF

j_call: TRBJ1-3
v_call: TRBV7-3
clone_size: .
d_call: TRBD1
cdr3_nt: TGTGCCAGCAGCTTCGGGACAGGGCTCGGTGGAAACACCATATATTTT
cdr3_aa: CASSFGTGLGGNTIYF

j_call: TRBJ2-7
v_call: TRBV19
clone_size: few
d_call: .
cdr3_nt: TGTGCCAGTAGTATACAAAGGGGTCCCCACGAGCAGTACTTC
cdr3_aa: CASSIQRGPHEQYF

j_call: TRBJ2-7
v_call: TRBV5-5
clone_size: .
d_call: .
cdr3_nt: TGTGCCAGCACCCTAGGGCTTCCCGGAGGCGAGCAGTACTTC
cdr3_aa: CASTLGLPGGEQYF

j_call: TRBJ2-7
v_call: TRBV18
clone_size: .
d_call: TRBD2
cdr3_nt: TGTGCCAGCTCACCACCGCTAGCGGGATCCCCCTACGAGCAGTACTTC
cdr3_aa: CASSPPLAGSPYEQYF

j_call: TRBJ2-7
v_call: TRBV28
clone_size: .
d_call: TRBD1
cdr3_nt: TGTGCCAGCGGGCGCCCGGGACAGGGTCTTAGAGCTAGCGAGCAGTACTTC
cdr3_aa: CASGRPGQGLRASEQYF

j_call: TRBJ1-1
v_call: TRBV21-1
clone_size: .
d_call: .
cdr3_nt: TGTGCCAGCAGCTTCCGGGACAGGAACACTGAAGCTTTCTTT
cdr3_aa: CASSFRDRNTEAFF

j_call: TRBJ2-3
v_call: TRBV9
clone_size: once
d_call: .
cdr3_nt: TGTGCCAGCAGCGTAGGACAGCAACGGCAGTATTTT
cdr3_aa: CASSVGQQRQYF

j_call: TRBJ2-3
v_call: TRBV4-2
clone_size: once
d_call: TRBD1
cdr3_nt: TGTGCCAGCGGCGTGGCCGTAGGGGGCGCAGTTGATACGCAGTATTTT
cdr3_aa: CASGVAVGGAVDTQYF

j_call: TRBJ1-2
v_call: TRBV7-8
clone_size: .
d_call: .
cdr3_nt: TGTGCCAGCAGCTTACAAGGACAGTCCTATGGCTACACCTTC
cdr3_aa: CASSLQGQSYGYTF

j_call: TRBJ2-1
v_call: TRBV19
clone_size: .
d_call: .
cdr3_nt: TGTGCCAGTAGTCGCCCCAGGGGCGGGAGAGGGAATGAGCAGTTCTTC
cdr3_aa: CASSRPRGGRGNEQFF

j_call: TRBJ2-7
v_call: TRBV28
clone_size: .
d_call: .
cdr3_nt: TGTGCCAGCATTTCCCCCGGGCGGGAGCAGTACTTC
cdr3_aa: CASISPGREQYF

j_call: TRBJ1-1
v_call: TRBV7-3
clone_size: .
d_call: TRBD1
cdr3_nt: TGTGCCAGCAGCTTAGACAGGGGTTCTGAAGCTTTCTTT
cdr3_aa: CASSLDRGSEAFF

j_call: TRBJ2-2
v_call: TRBV7-2
clone_size: .
d_call: .
cdr3_nt: TGTGCCAGCAGCTGGGTGGTTAGGACCGGGGAGCTGTTTTTT
cdr3_aa: CASSWVVRTGELFF

j_call: TRBJ1-3
v_call: TRBV30
clone_size: .
d_call: .
cdr3_nt: TGTGCCTGGACGCTCTTAAATGGGGGGCTATCTGGAAACACCATATATTTT
cdr3_aa: CAWTLLNGGLSGNTIYF

j_call: TRBJ2-7
v_call: TRBV7-9
clone_size: .
d_call: TRBD1
cdr3_nt: TGTGCCAGCAGCGCGCCCCGGGACAGGGGTAATTCCTACGAGCAGTACTTC
cdr3_aa: CASSAPRDRGNSYEQYF

j_call: TRBJ1-5
v_call: TRBV24-1
clone_size: .
d_call: TRBD1
cdr3_nt: TGTGCCACCAGTGATCCTCGGACAGGGGTGAGCAATCAGCCCCAGCATTTT
cdr3_aa: CATSDPRTGVSNQPQHF

j_call: TRBJ2-1
v_call: TRBV5-1
clone_size: .
d_call: .
cdr3_nt: TGCGCCAGCAGCTTGGGTTTCGGGGGGCCTAGCCAGCAGTTCTTC
cdr3_aa: CASSLGFGGPSQQFF

j_call: TRBJ2-7
v_call: TRBV29-1
clone_size: .
d_call: .
cdr3_nt: TGCAGCGTCCAACAGGTGACCCCCTACGAGCAGTACTTC
cdr3_aa: CSVQQVTPYEQYF

j_call: TRBJ1-4
v_call: TRBV28
clone_size: .
d_call: .
cdr3_nt: TGTGCCAGCAGCTTCCTAGGACTTAATTGGGCTAATGAAAAACTGTTTTTT
cdr3_aa: CASSFLGLNWANEKLFF

j_call: TRBJ2-1
v_call: TRBV20-1
clone_size: .
d_call: .
cdr3_nt: TGCAGTGCTAGTCGAGGGCCGGGGTACAATGAGCAGTTCTTC
cdr3_aa: CSASRGPGYNEQFF

j_call: TRBJ1-1
v_call: TRBV27
clone_size: .
d_call: .
cdr3_nt: TGTGCCAGCAGTTTAGCGGCAGGGAGCCTCTTGAACACTGAAGCTTTCTTT
cdr3_aa: CASSLAAGSLLNTEAFF

j_call: TRBJ1-5
v_call: TRBV28
clone_size: few
d_call: .
cdr3_nt: TGTGCCAGCAGTCGGGGAGGCGGCAATCAGCCCCAGCATTTT
cdr3_aa: CASSRGGGNQPQHF

j_call: TRBJ2-5
v_call: TRBV5-8
clone_size: .
d_call: .
cdr3_nt: TGTGCCAGCAGCCCTGGCACCGAAATTCGGGAGACCCAGTACTTC
cdr3_aa: CASSPGTEIRETQYF

j_call: TRBJ2-7
v_call: TRBV5-1
clone_size: .
d_call: .
cdr3_nt: TGCGCCAGCAGCGTGGACAGAAATACCTACGAGCAGTACTTC
cdr3_aa: CASSVDRNTYEQYF

j_call: TRBJ1-4
v_call: TRBV19
clone_size: .
d_call: TRBD1
cdr3_nt: TGTGCCAGTAGTATAGCGACAGGGCCGGGGGAAAAACTGTTTTTT
cdr3_aa: CASSIATGPGEKLFF

j_call: TRBJ1-2
v_call: TRBV5-4
clone_size: .
d_call: .
cdr3_nt: TGTGCCAGCAGCTTTCCGGGACAAGCTAACTATGGCTACACCTTC
cdr3_aa: CASSFPGQANYGYTF

j_call: TRBJ1-1
v_call: TRBV19
clone_size: .
d_call: .
cdr3_nt: TGTGCCAGTAGTATAGCGGGCAGTCCCGGGACTGAAGCTTTCTTT
cdr3_aa: CASSIAGSPGTEAFF

j_call: TRBJ2-1
v_call: TRBV4-3
clone_size: .
d_call: .
cdr3_nt: TGCGCCAGCAGCCTATTGGACGGGACGGGGGAGCAGTTCTTC
cdr3_aa: CASSLLDGTGEQFF